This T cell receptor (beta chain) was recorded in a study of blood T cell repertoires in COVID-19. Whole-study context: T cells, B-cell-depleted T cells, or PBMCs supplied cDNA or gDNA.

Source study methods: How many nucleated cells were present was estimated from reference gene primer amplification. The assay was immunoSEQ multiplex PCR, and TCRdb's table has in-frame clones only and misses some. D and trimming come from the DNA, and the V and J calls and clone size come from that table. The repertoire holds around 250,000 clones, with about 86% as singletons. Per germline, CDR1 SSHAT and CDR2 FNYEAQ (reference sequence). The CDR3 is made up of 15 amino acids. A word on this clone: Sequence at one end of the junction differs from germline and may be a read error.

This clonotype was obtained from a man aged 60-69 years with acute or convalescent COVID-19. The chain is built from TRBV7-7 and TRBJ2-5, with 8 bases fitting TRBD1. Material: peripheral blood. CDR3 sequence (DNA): TGTGCTAGCAGCTCCGGGACAGGAGGAGGAGAGACCCAGTACTTC. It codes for CASSSGTGGGETQYF.